In this sample, the clone carrying this T cell receptor (beta chain) turned up many times. Its antigen is as yet unknown. V was clipped by 4 bases and J by 8 bases, with 18 bases between them. The CDR3 is made up of 14 amino acids. Germline CDR1 reads SGHNT; CDR2 reads YYREEE (reference sequence). This sample stems from a study of Graves' ophthalmopathy and Graves' hyperthyroidism. Uncontrolled infections, other autoimmune diseases, pregnancy or lactation barred patients from enrollment. Reliance was placed on clinical symptoms, serum thyroxine, TRAb, thyroid ultrasound and orbital computed tomography for diagnosis. Using RNA transcripts, the TCR beta CDR3 regions were amplified. After a first-round RT-PCR with HTBI primers, a second-round multiplex PCR was run. TCRdb called the multiplex PCR reads again in MiXCR, with one record for every CDR3 protein. The sample holds about 410,000 distinct CDR3 sequences, 15% to 20% seen once.

Study outcomes and limitations: Sensitivity reached 87.88% and specificity about 76% for a 13-signature model separating ophthalmopathy from stable hyperthyroidism. Blood was where most expanded thyroid clonotypes above 0.001 frequency also turned up.

The sample taken for sequencing was peripheral blood. This chain connects TRBV5-4 to TRBJ1-1, with a tentative D call TRBD1 (5 bases). The receptor was derived from a woman younger than 30 with Graves' ophthalmopathy. CDR3 coding DNA: TGTGCCAGCAGCATCAGTTCGGGGACCGAGGAAGCTTTCTTT. Translated: CASSISSGTEEAFF.